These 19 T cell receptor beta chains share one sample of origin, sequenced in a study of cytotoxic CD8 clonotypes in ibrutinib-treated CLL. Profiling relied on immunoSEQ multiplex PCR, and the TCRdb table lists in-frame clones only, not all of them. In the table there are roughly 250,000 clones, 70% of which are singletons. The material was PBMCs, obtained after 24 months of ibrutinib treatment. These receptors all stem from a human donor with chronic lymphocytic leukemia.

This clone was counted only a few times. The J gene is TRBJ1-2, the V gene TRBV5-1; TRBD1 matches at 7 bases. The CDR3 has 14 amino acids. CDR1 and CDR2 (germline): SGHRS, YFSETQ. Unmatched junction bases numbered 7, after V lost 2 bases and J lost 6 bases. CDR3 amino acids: CASSLGGGADGYTF. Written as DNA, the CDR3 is TGCGCCAGCAGCTTAGGAGGGGGCGCGGATGGCTACACCTTC. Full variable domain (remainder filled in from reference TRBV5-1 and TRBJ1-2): KAGVTQTPRYLIKTRGQQVTLSCSPISGHRSVSWYQQTPGQGLQFLFEYFSETQRNKGNFPGRFSGRQFSNSRSEMNVSTLELGDSALYLCASSLGGGADGYTFGSGTRLTVV.

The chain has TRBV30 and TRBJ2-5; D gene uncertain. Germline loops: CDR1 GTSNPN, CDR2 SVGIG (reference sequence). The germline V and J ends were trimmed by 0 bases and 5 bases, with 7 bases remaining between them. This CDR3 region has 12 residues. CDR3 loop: CAWSVPRETQYF. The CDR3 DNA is TGTGCCTGGAGTGTACCGCGGGAGACCCAGTACTTC.

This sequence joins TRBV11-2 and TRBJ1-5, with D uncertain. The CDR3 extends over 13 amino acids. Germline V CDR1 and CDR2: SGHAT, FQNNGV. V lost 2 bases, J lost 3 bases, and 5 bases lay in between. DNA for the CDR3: TGTGCCAGCAGCTTACTCTTCAATCAGCCCCAGCATTTT. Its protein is CASSLLFNQPQHF.

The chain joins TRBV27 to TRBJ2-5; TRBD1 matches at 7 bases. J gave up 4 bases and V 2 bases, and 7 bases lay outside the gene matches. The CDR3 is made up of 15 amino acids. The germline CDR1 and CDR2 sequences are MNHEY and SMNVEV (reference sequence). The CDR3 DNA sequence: TGTGCCAGCAGTTTAGGCCCCCACAGGGGAGAGACCCAGTACTTC. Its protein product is CASSLGPHRGETQYF.

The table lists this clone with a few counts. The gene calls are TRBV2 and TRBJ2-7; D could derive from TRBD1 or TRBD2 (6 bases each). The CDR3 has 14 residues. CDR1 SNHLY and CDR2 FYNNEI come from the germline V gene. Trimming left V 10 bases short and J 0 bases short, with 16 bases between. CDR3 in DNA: TGTGCCAATCTGGGGGCGGAGGGCTCCTACGAGCAGTACTTC. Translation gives CANLGAEGSYEQYF.

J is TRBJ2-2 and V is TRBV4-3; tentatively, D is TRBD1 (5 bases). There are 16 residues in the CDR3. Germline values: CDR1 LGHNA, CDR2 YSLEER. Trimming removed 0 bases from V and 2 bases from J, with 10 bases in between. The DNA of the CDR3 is TGCGCCAGCAGCCAAGAGCCGGACACTAACACCGGGGAGCTGTTTTTT. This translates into CASSQEPDTNTGELFF.

The CDR3 DNA reads TGTGCCAGCACGGGCCTCTCGGGAGATACGCAGTATTTT. Amino acid sequence: CASTGLSGDTQYF. This chain links TRBV9 with TRBJ2-3; D unclear. Germline CDR1 reads SGDLS; CDR2 reads YYNGEE. The V gene lost 6 bases and the J gene lost 5 bases, with 13 bases spanning the gap. This CDR3 comprises 13 residues.

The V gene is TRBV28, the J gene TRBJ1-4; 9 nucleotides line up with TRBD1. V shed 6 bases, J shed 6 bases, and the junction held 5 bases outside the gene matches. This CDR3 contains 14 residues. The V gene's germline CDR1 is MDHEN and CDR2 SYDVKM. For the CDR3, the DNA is TGTGCCAGCAGGACAGGGGGATGGGATGAAAAACTGTTTTTT. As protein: CASRTGGWDEKLFF.

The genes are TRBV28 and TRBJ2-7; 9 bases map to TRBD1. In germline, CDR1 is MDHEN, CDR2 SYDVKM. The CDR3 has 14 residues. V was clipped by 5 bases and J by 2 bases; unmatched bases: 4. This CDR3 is CASSMTGGTYEQYF. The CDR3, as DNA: TGTGCCAGCAGTATGACAGGGGGAACCTACGAGCAGTACTTC.

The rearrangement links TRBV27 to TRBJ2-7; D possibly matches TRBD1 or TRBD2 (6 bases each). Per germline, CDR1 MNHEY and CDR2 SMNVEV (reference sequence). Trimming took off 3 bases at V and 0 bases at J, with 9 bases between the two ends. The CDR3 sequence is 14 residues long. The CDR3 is CASSFGGSSYEQYF. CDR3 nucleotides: TGTGCCAGCAGTTTCGGGGGCAGCTCCTACGAGCAGTACTTC.

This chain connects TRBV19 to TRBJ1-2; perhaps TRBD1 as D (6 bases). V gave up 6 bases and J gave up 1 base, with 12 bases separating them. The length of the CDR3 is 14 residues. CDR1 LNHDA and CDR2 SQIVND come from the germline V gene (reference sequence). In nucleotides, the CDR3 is TGTGCCAGTAGCAACAGGGTCGGTAACTATGGCTACACCTTC. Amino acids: CASSNRVGNYGYTF.

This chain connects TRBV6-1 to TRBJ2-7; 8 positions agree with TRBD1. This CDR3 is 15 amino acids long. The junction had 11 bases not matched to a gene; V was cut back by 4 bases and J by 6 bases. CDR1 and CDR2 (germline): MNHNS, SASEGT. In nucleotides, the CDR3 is TGTGCCAGCAGTGTAACCAGCGACAGGGGTAGCGAGCAGTACTTC. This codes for CASSVTSDRGSEQYF.

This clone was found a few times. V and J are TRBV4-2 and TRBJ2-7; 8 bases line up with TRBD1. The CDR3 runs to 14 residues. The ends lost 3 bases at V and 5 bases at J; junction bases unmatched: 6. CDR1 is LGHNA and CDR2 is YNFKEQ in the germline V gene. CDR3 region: CASSQRTGNHEQYF. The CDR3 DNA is TGTGCCAGCAGCCAGAGGACAGGGAACCACGAGCAGTACTTC.

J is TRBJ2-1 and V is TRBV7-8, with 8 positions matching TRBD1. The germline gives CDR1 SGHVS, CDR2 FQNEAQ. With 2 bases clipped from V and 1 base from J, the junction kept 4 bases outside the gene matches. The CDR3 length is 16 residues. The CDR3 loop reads CASSLPDRESYNEQFF. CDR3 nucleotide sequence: TGTGCCAGCAGCTTACCGGACAGGGAGTCCTACAATGAGCAGTTCTTC.

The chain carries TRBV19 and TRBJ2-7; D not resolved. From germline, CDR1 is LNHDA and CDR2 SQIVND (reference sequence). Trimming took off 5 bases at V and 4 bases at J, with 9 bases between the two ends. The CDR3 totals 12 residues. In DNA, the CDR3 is TGTGCCAGTAGTTTTAATACTTACGAGCAGTACTTC. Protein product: CASSFNTYEQYF.

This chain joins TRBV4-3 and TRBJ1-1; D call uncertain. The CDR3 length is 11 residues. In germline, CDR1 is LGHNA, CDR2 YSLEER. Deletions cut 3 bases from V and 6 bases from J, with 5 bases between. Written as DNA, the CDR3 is TGCGCCAGCAGCCATCACGCTGAAGCTTTCTTT. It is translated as CASSHHAEAFF.

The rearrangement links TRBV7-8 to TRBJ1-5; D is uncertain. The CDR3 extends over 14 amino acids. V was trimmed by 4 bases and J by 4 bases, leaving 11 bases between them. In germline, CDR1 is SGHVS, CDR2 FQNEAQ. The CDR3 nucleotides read TGTGCCAGCAGCTCCCACCTGGGGAATCAGCCCCAGCATTTT. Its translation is CASSSHLGNQPQHF.

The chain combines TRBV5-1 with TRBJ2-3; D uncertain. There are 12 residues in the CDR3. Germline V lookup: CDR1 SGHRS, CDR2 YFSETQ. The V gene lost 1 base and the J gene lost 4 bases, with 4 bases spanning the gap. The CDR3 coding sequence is TGCGCCAGCAGCTTGAATTCAGATACGCAGTATTTT. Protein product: CASSLNSDTQYF.

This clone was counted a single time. The CDR3 coding sequence is TGCGCCAGCAGCCAAGAAGACAGGGTCTCCTACAATGAGCAGTTCTTC. Residues: CASSQEDRVSYNEQFF. This chain joins TRBV4-1 and TRBJ2-1, with 7 bases aligning to TRBD1. In germline, CDR1 is MGHRA, CDR2 YSYEKL. The CDR3 sequence is 16 residues long. V dropped 0 bases and J dropped 0; count of bases not matched to a gene: 2.